What follows are 29 T cell receptor beta chains derived from one specimen sequenced in a study of cytomegalovirus exposure and HLA in healthy donors. The primer mix had 60 Vbeta and 13 Jbeta primers. The method was immunoSEQ multiplex PCR; TCRdb's version includes in-frame clones alone and lacks a portion of them. The table shows around 140,000 clones, with roughly four fifths occurring only once. The sequenced sample was PBMCs. The receptors shown here come from a female donor in good health and CMV-seropositive.

The gene calls are TRBV7-6 and TRBJ1-1; 8 bases align to TRBD1. The CDR3 is made up of 13 amino acids. From germline, CDR1 is SGHVS and CDR2 FNYEAQ. V shed 4 bases, J shed 6 bases, and the junction held 4 bases outside the gene matches. As DNA, the CDR3 is TGTGCCAGCAGCTATCAACAGGGGGCTGAAGCTTTCTTT. Residues: CASSYQQGAEAFF.

The V and J genes are TRBV6-6 and TRBJ1-4, with no clear D. V shed 4 bases and J shed 7 bases, with 13 bases lying between them. The CDR3 runs 14 residues. The V gene's germline CDR1 is MNHNY and CDR2 SVGAGI (reference sequence). CDR3: CASSFLAGLEKLFF. CDR3 DNA: TGTGCCAGCAGTTTCTTGGCAGGCCTTGAAAAACTGTTTTTT.

The chain has TRBV19 and TRBJ1-3; D may be TRBD1 (5 bases). V lost 3 bases to trimming and J lost 7 bases, with 10 bases between them. Germline CDR1 reads LNHDA; CDR2 reads SQIVND (reference sequence). CDR3 length: 13 amino acids. This CDR3 is CASSIGQGNTIYF. The CDR3 DNA is TGTGCCAGTAGTATTGGCCAGGGTAACACCATATATTTT.

CDR3 protein: CASSPRTDGYTF. The CDR3, as DNA: TGTGCCAGCTCGCCCCGGACAGATGGCTACACCTTC. The chain links TRBV18 to TRBJ1-2, with D possibly being TRBD1 (6 bases). Germline V CDR1 and CDR2: KGHSH, LQKENI. Trimming pared 6 bases from V and 6 bases from J, leaving 11 bases between. The CDR3 consists of 12 residues.

This chain joins TRBV7-9 and TRBJ1-1, with 8 bases aligning to TRBD1. From germline, CDR1 is SEHNR and CDR2 FQNEAQ (reference sequence). This CDR3 has 12 residues. The V gene end was trimmed by 5 bases and the J gene end by 8 bases; junction bases not matched to a gene: 4. The CDR3 DNA sequence: TGTGCCAGCAGCCCCGGGGACAGGGAAGCTTTCTTT. Its protein is CASSPGDREAFF. The full variable domain, in which reference TRBV7-9 and TRBJ1-1 provide the parts outside the CDR3, is DTGVSQNPRHKITKRGQNVTFRCDPISEHNRLYWYRQTLGQGPEFLTYFQNEAQLEKSRLLSDRFSAERPKGSFSTLEIQRTEQGDSAMYLCASSPGDREAFFGQGTRLTVV.

J is TRBJ1-4 and V is TRBV6-5; D not resolved. This CDR3 region has 13 residues. The germline gives CDR1 MNHEY, CDR2 SVGAGI. V was clipped by 2 bases and J by 8 bases, with 9 bases between them. The CDR3 region is CASSYQPREKLFF. DNA for the CDR3: TGTGCCAGCAGTTACCAGCCCAGGGAAAAACTGTTTTTT.

This clone was counted a few times. The rearrangement uses TRBV6-5 and TRBJ1-2, with a tentative D call TRBD1 (5 bases). This CDR3 has 15 residues. Germline V gene data show CDR1 as MNHEY and CDR2 as SVGAGI. The V end lost 4 bases, the J end lost 2 bases, and 14 bases lay between the germline ends. CDR3 coding DNA: TGTGCCAGCAGTTTGGCTCGGGGGGGGAACTATGGCTACACCTTC. Its protein is CASSLARGGNYGYTF.

The V gene is TRBV19, the J gene TRBJ2-1; 11 bases match TRBD1. V shed 3 bases, J shed 3 bases, and the junction held 1 base outside the gene matches. CDR1 and CDR2 from the germline V gene are LNHDA and SQIVND (reference sequence). There are 15 residues in the CDR3. In DNA form, the CDR3 reads TGTGCCAGTAGTATGGGACAGGGGGTCTACAATGAGCAGTTCTTC. Its translation is CASSMGQGVYNEQFF.

This sequence joins TRBV7-9 and TRBJ2-7; the D gene is possibly TRBD2 (6 bases). Trimming pared 3 bases from V and 5 bases from J, leaving 8 bases between. The CDR3 has 12 residues. Germline V gives CDR1 SEHNR, CDR2 FQNEAQ (reference sequence). The CDR3 DNA follows: TGTGCCAGCAGCTTGGAGGGAAACGAGCAGTACTTC. Translation: CASSLEGNEQYF.

The chain recombines TRBV28 with TRBJ1-4, with 11 bases fitting TRBD1. This CDR3 is built from 20 residues. The J segment lost 0 bases and the V segment lost 4 bases, leaving 13 bases of the junction unmatched. CDR1 is MDHEN and CDR2 is SYDVKM in the germline V gene. The CDR3 spells CASSSGRTGGKRATNEKLFF. CDR3 bases: TGTGCCAGCAGTTCCGGCCGGACAGGGGGCAAAAGGGCAACTAATGAAAAACTGTTTTTT.

This CDR3 is CASSVSGGDAYEQYF. As DNA, the CDR3 is TGTGCCAGCAGTGTTAGCGGGGGGGACGCCTACGAGCAGTACTTC. This chain uses TRBV28 with TRBJ2-7; TRBD2 matches 11 bases. J gave up 2 bases and V 5 bases, and 5 bases lay outside the gene matches. Germline CDR1 is MDHEN and CDR2 is SYDVKM. CDR3 length: 15 amino acids.

Here the CDR3 DNA reads TGTGCCAGCAGCCAAGCTGGCAGGGCTTCCTACGAGCAGTACTTC. Protein: CASSQAGRASYEQYF. The chain is built from TRBV14 and TRBJ2-7; weak D call: TRBD1 (5 bases). Germline lookup yields CDR1 SGHDN and CDR2 FVKESK. Trimming removed 1 base at V and 1 base at J, with 11 bases between. The CDR3 is 15 amino acids.

About this clone: At one boundary the junction diverges from the germline segment, which might be a read error. The rearrangement links TRBV5-1 to TRBJ1-5, with a tentative D call TRBD1 (5 bases). The CDR3 consists of 13 residues. Germline V gene data show CDR1 as SGHRS and CDR2 as YFSETQ. The CDR3 is CAGSPGVNQPQHF. CDR3 DNA sequence: TGCGCCGGCAGCCCGGGGGTTAATCAGCCCCAGCATTTT.

The J gene is TRBJ2-7, the V gene TRBV7-2; tentatively, D is TRBD1 (6 bases). This CDR3 contains 15 residues. Germline CDR1 SGHTA, CDR2 FQGNSA. V was cut by 6 bases and J by 1 base, with 16 bases left in between. The DNA for the CDR3 is TGTGCCAGCAGACCAGCCGGGACACCATCCTACGAGCAGTACTTC. Amino acids: CASRPAGTPSYEQYF.

This clone was picked up one time. The chain uses TRBV10-3 and TRBJ1-4; maybe TRBD1 (5 bases). Trimming took 0 bases from V and 2 from J, leaving 10 bases between them. The CDR3 spans 16 residues. The germline V gene encodes CDR1 ENHRY and CDR2 SYGVKD. The CDR3 DNA sequence: TGTGCCATCAGTGAGTCGAATGGGGCCACTAATGAAAAACTGTTTTTT. Its protein is CAISESNGATNEKLFF.

This clone was recorded a few times. CDR3 DNA: TGTGCCAGCGGGGGACAGGGCTACACCTTC. It encodes CASGGQGYTF. The chain joins TRBV9 to TRBJ1-2; TRBD1 matches at 7 bases. In germline, CDR1 is SGDLS, CDR2 YYNGEE. Losses at the gene ends were 7 bases for V and 8 bases for J; bases not matched to a gene: 2. The CDR3 has 10 amino acids.

The chain uses TRBV2 and TRBJ2-1; 8 bases are a match to TRBD2. Per germline, CDR1 SNHLY and CDR2 FYNNEI. This CDR3 is 14 amino acids long. V shed 2 bases and J 8 bases; nucleotides not matched to a gene: 5. DNA of the CDR3: TGTGCCAGCAGTGAACAAGCGGGAGTCTATGAGCAGTTCTTC. It is translated as CASSEQAGVYEQFF.

This clone was observed a handful of times. This chain connects TRBV30 to TRBJ2-3; TRBD2 might be the D (6 bases). Looked up from germline, CDR1 is GTSNPN and CDR2 is SVGIG (reference sequence). V was trimmed by 8 bases and J by 1 base, leaving 19 bases between them. This CDR3 comprises 15 residues. For the CDR3, the DNA is TGTGCCATCCAGAGGAGGGGTGGGGGCACAGATACGCAGTATTTT. Its protein is CAIQRRGGGTDTQYF.

The gene calls are TRBV28 and TRBJ2-1; 8 bases line up with TRBD2. Germline V gives CDR1 MDHEN, CDR2 SYDVKM. The V gene end was trimmed by 4 bases and the J gene end by 0 bases; junction bases not matched to a gene: 5. This CDR3 has 16 residues. CDR3: CASSSSGPSSYNEQFF. The CDR3 DNA follows: TGTGCCAGCAGTTCTAGCGGGCCGAGCTCCTACAATGAGCAGTTCTTC.

This clone was found a few times. The chain employs TRBV6-6 and TRBJ2-1; TRBD2 matches at 9 bases. Germline V gene data show CDR1 as MNHNY and CDR2 as SVGAGI (reference sequence). With V trimmed by 6 bases and J by 2 bases, 8 bases remained unmatched. This CDR3 is 16 amino acids long. The CDR3 nucleotides are TGTGCCAGCAGCAAACTTAGCGGGAGTACCTACAATGAGCAGTTCTTC. Translation: CASSKLSGSTYNEQFF.

This clone was detected only a few times. The J gene is TRBJ1-5, the V gene TRBV28, with a possible D match to TRBD1 (6 bases). Looked up from germline, CDR1 is MDHEN and CDR2 is SYDVKM. The CDR3 totals 14 residues. Trimming left V 7 bases short and J 6 bases short, with 16 bases between. The CDR3 nucleotides are TGTGCCAGCATAACTGCGGGGGCAGGTCAGCCCCAGCATTTT. Translated: CASITAGAGQPQHF.

The rearrangement joins TRBV5-5 to TRBJ1-3; 8 positions match TRBD1. V was pared by 4 bases and J by 1 base, with 10 bases of the junction left unmatched. Germline V gene lookup returns CDR1 SGHKS and CDR2 YYEKEE (reference sequence). This CDR3 is 17 amino acids long. CDR3 sequence: CASSLGQGSLSGNTIYF. In DNA, the CDR3 is TGTGCCAGCAGCCTAGGACAGGGAAGTTTGTCTGGAAACACCATATATTTT.

The chain has TRBV7-2 and TRBJ2-1; 11 bases map to TRBD2. The ends lost 4 bases at V and 5 bases at J; junction bases unmatched: 4. The CDR3 sequence is 15 residues long. In germline, CDR1 is SGHTA, CDR2 FQGNSA. CDR3 in amino acids: CASSWPGLADNEQFF. CDR3 bases: TGTGCCAGCAGCTGGCCGGGACTAGCGGACAATGAGCAGTTCTTC.

The V call is TRBV13, the J call TRBJ2-3; 8 bases fit TRBD1. CDR1 and CDR2 (germline): PRHDT, FYEKMQ (reference sequence). The V segment lost 5 bases and the J segment 2 bases; nucleotides outside the gene matches: 6. The CDR3 loop spans 15 amino acids. CDR3 sequence: CASSQDRGVTDTQYF. As DNA, the CDR3 is TGTGCCAGCAGCCAAGACAGGGGTGTCACAGATACGCAGTATTTT.

This clone appeared a single time. The V and J genes are TRBV18 and TRBJ1-2; 8 bases fit TRBD1. The CDR3 sequence is 16 residues long. Germline CDR1 and CDR2: KGHSH and LQKENI. J gave up 2 bases and V 3 bases, and 8 bases lay outside the gene matches. The CDR3 region is CASSPTSQGGNYGYTF. DNA for the CDR3: TGTGCCAGCTCACCCACATCACAGGGGGGCAACTATGGCTACACCTTC.

V and J are TRBV7-6 and TRBJ1-3; TRBD1 matches 9 bases. The CDR3 is 17 amino acids. The germline V gene encodes CDR1 SGHVS and CDR2 FNYEAQ. V was pared by 1 base and J by 0 bases, with 4 bases of the junction left unmatched. CDR3 residues: CASSLDDRGISGNTIYF. CDR3 bases: TGTGCCAGCAGCTTAGATGACAGGGGGATCTCTGGAAACACCATATATTTT. Full variable domain (rest looked up from reference TRBV7-6 and TRBJ1-3): GAGVSQSPRYKVTKRGQDVALRCDPISGHVSLYWYRQALGQGPEFLTYFNYEAQQDKSGLPNDRFSAERPEGSISTLTIQRTEQRDSAMYRCASSLDDRGISGNTIYFGEGSWLTVV.

The chain has TRBV4-1 and TRBJ2-2, with D perhaps TRBD2 (7 bases). Germline CDR1 and CDR2: MGHRA and YSYEKL. The CDR3 runs to 17 residues. V was pared by 0 bases and J by 1 base, with 12 bases between. In nucleotides, the CDR3 is TGCGCCAGCAGCCAAGATAGGGGAGGGGGGAACACCGGGGAGCTGTTTTTT. Protein product: CASSQDRGGGNTGELFF.

The gene calls are TRBV27 and TRBJ1-5; D is perhaps TRBD1 (6 bases). Trimming removed 6 bases at V and 4 bases at J, with 7 bases between. This CDR3 region has 12 residues. Germline V CDR1 and CDR2: MNHEY, SMNVEV (reference sequence). In nucleotides, the CDR3 is TGTGCCAGCAGAAGGGGGAATCAGCCCCAGCATTTT. Its translation is CASRRGNQPQHF.

This sequence joins TRBV27 and TRBJ1-2; unclear D gene. CDR1 is MNHEY and CDR2 is SMNVEV in the germline V gene (reference sequence). Trimming took off 6 bases at V and 4 bases at J, with 9 bases between the two ends. The CDR3 length is 12 residues. DNA of the CDR3: TGTGCCAGCAGGGGCAGTAGCTATGGCTACACCTTC. It encodes CASRGSSYGYTF.